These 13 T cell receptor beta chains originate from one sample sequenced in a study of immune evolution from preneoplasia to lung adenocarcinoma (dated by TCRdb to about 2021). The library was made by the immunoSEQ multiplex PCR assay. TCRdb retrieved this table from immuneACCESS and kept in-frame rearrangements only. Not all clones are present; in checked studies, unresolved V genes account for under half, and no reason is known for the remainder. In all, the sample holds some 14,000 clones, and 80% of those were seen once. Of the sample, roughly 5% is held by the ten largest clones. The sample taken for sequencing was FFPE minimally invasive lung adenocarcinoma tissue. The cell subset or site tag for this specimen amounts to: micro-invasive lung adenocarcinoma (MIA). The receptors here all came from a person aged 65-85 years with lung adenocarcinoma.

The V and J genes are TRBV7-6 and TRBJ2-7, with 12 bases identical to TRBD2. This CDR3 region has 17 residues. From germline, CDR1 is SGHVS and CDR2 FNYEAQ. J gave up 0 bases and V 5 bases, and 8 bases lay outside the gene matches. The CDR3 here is CASSPWTSGTSSYEQYF. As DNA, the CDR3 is TGTGCCAGCAGCCCCTGGACTAGCGGGACCAGCTCCTACGAGCAGTACTTC.

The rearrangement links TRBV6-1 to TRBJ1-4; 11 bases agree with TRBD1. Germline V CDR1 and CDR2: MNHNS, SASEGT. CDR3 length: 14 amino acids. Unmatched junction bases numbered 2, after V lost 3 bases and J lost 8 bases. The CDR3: CASSEGTGGEKLFF. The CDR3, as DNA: TGTGCCAGCAGTGAGGGGACAGGGGGAGAAAAACTGTTTTTT.

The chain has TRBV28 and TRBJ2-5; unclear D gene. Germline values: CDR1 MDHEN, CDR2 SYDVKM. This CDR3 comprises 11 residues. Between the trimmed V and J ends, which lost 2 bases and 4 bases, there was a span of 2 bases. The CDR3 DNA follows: TGTGCCAGCAGTTTAGGAGAGACCCAGTACTTC. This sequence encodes CASSLGETQYF.

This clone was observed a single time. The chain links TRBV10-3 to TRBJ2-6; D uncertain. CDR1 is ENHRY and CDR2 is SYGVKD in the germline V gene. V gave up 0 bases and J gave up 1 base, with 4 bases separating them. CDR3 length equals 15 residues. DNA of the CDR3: TGTGCCATCAGTGAGTCTTATTCTGGGGCCAACGTCCTGACTTTC. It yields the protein CAISESYSGANVLTF.

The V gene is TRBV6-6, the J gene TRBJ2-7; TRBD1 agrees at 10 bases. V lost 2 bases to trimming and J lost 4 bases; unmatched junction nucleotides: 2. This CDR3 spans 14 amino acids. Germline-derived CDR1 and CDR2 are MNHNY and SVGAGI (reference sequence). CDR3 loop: CASSYPGQGYEQYF. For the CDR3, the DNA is TGTGCCAGCAGTTACCCGGGACAGGGGTACGAGCAGTACTTC.

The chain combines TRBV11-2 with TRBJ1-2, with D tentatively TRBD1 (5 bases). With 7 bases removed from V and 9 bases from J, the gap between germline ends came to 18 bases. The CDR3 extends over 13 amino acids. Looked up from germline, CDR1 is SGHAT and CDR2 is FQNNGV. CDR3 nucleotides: TGTGCCAGCATCGGTGACAGAGTTATCAGCTACACCTTC. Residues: CASIGDRVISYTF.

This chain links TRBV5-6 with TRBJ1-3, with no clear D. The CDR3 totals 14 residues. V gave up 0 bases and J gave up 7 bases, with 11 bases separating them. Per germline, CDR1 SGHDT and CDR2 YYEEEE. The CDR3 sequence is CASSLAEVRNTIYF. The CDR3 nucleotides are TGTGCCAGCAGCTTGGCCGAGGTGAGGAACACCATATATTTT.

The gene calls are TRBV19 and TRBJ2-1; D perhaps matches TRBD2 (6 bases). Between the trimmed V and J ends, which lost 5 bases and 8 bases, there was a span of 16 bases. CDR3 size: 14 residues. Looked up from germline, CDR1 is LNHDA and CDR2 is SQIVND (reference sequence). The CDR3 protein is CASSPGEAIDEQFF. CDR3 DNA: TGTGCCAGTAGTCCCGGGGAGGCAATCGATGAGCAGTTCTTC.

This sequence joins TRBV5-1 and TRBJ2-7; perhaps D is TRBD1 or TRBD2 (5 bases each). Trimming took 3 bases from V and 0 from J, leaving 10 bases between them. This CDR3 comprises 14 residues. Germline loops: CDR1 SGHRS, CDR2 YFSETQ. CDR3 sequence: CASSWGDSSYEQYF. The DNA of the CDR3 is TGCGCCAGCAGCTGGGGAGACAGCTCCTACGAGCAGTACTTC.

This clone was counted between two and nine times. CDR3 sequence reads: CAIRQGPNSPLHF. CDR3 nucleotide sequence: TGTGCCATCAGACAGGGGCCCAATTCACCCCTCCACTTT. The V and J genes are TRBV10-3 and TRBJ1-6; TRBD1 matches 7 bases. There are 13 residues in the CDR3. Germline V gene data show CDR1 as ENHRY and CDR2 as SYGVKD. V was clipped by 6 bases and J by 7 bases; unmatched bases: 3.

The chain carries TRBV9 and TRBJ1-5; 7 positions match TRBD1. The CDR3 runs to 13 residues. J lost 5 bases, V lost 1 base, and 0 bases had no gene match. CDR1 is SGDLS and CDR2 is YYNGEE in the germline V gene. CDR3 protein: CASSVTGDQPQHF. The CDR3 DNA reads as TGTGCCAGCAGCGTAACAGGGGATCAGCCCCAGCATTTT.

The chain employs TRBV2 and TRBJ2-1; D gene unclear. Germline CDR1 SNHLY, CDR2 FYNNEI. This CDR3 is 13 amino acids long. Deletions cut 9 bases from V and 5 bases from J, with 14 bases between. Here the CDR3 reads CASQFGFDNEQFF. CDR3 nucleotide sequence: TGTGCCAGTCAGTTTGGTTTTGACAATGAGCAGTTCTTC.

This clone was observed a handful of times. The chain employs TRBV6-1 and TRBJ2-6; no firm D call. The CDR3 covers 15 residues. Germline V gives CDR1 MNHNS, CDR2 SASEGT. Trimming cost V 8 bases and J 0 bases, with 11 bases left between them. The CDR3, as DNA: TGTGCCAGCGTCTGGCAGAGCTCTGGGGCCAACGTCCTGACTTTC. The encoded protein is CASVWQSSGANVLTF.